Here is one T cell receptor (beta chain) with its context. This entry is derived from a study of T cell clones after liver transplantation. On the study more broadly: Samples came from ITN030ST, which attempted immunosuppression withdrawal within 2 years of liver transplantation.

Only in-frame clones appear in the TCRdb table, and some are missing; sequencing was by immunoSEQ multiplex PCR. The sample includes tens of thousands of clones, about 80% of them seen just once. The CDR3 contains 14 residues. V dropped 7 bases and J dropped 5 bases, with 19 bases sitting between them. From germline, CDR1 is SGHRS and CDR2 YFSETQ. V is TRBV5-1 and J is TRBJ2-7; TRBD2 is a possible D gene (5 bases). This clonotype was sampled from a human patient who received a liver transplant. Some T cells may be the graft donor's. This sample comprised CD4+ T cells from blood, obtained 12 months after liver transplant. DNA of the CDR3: TGCGCCAGCGGCGGGTGGTCTCCCCCGAACGAGCAGTACTTC. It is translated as CASGGWSPPNEQYF.